This TCR beta chain was retrieved from a study of blood T cell repertoires in COVID-19. Study details: PBMCs, B-cell-depleted T cells, or T cells were the source of the cDNA or gDNA that made up the material.

As originally analysed: By means of reference gene primer amplification, nucleated cell counts were estimated. The repertoire was sequenced with immunoSEQ multiplex PCR; TCRdb's copy has only in-frame clones and lacks some. The DNA gave D and trimming, while V, J and clone size come from that table. The sample includes 300,000 to 400,000 clones, approximately 87% seen only once; the top ten take roughly 6.3%. The CDR3 totals 17 residues. CDR1 SGHRS and CDR2 YFSETQ come from the germline V gene. V gave up 1 base and J gave up 4 bases; unmatched junction bases: 8. Patients from Seattle were sampled longitudinally, starting during active infection.

This sequence originates from a woman between 45 and 60 years old with COVID-19, enrolled during active disease. The gene calls are TRBV5-1 and TRBJ2-1, with 10 bases that match TRBD2. Material: peripheral blood. Here the CDR3 DNA reads TGCGCCAGCAGCTTGTTAGCTAGCGGGAGCCTATACAATGAGCAGTTCTTC. Amino acid sequence: CASSLLASGSLYNEQFF.